A selection of T cell receptor beta chains follows, all from one sample in a study of cytomegalovirus exposure and HLA in healthy donors. The method was immunoSEQ multiplex PCR; TCRdb's version includes in-frame clones alone and lacks a portion of them. The sample carries around 130,000 clones, approximately 8.7% recorded once. Sequenced: PBMCs. Receptors originate from a man aged 35 to 55 in good health and CMV-seronegative. The CDR3 runs from the conserved cysteine through the conserved F or W. The D gene is left open where the match is weak. The listing skips clone size in some rows; elsewhere it reads once, few, many or a size class.

TRBV5-1	NA	NA	TRBJ2-2	CASSFSGVTGELFF	TGCGCCAGCAGCTTCAGCGGAGTCACCGGGGAGCTGTTTTTT
TRBV6-5	NA	NA	TRBJ2-5	CASSYGLQETQYF	TGTGCCAGCAGTTACGGGCTTCAAGAGACCCAGTACTTC
TRBV5-1	NA	few	TRBJ1-6	CASSLDGQNNSPLHF	TGCGCCAGCAGCTTGGATGGACAGAATAATTCACCCCTCCACTTT
TRBV11-3	NA	NA	TRBJ2-4	CASSLGPDSLLDF	TGTGCCAGCAGCTTAGGTCCGGACAGTCTCTTGGACTTC
TRBV6-5	TRBD1	NA	TRBJ1-1	CASSYRTGKKAFF	TGTGCCAGCAGTTACCGGACAGGGAAAAAGGCTTTCTTT
TRBV27	TRBD1	few	TRBJ1-6	CASSQTAGTGGSPLHF	TGTGCCAGCAGCCAAACGGCCGGGACAGGGGGTTCACCCCTCCACTTT
TRBV28	TRBD1	few	TRBJ1-2	CASSLGQGVGYTF	TGTGCCAGCAGCCTGGGACAGGGAGTTGGCTACACCTTC
TRBV5-8	TRBD1	NA	TRBJ2-2	CASSRDRRNTGELFF	TGTGCCAGCAGCCGGGACAGGCGGAACACCGGGGAGCTGTTTTTT
TRBV2	NA	NA	TRBJ1-5	CASSSAWGRNYQPQHF	TGTGCCAGCAGTTCAGCATGGGGGCGAAACTATCAGCCCCAGCATTTT
TRBV9	TRBD1	NA	TRBJ1-6	CASSVRDRVENSPLHF	TGTGCCAGCAGCGTCCGGGACAGGGTGGAAAATTCACCCCTCCACTTT
TRBV5-6	NA	few	TRBJ2-1	CASTFWGDEQFF	TGTGCCAGCACCTTCTGGGGCGACGAGCAGTTCTTC
TRBV5-1	TRBD1	NA	TRBJ2-2	CASSLGQGGNTGELFF	TGCGCCAGCAGCTTAGGACAGGGAGGGAACACCGGGGAGCTGTTTTTT
TRBV6-5	NA	few	TRBJ1-1	CASSLVGNTEAFF	TGTGCCAGCAGTTTGGTCGGGAACACTGAAGCTTTCTTT
TRBV13	NA	few	TRBJ1-3	CASSRGGGTIYF	TGTGCCAGCAGCCGTGGGGGAGGCACCATATATTTT
TRBV9	NA	few	TRBJ1-1	CASSVGQAFTEAFF	TGTGCCAGCAGCGTAGGACAGGCGTTCACTGAAGCTTTCTTT
TRBV2	TRBD2	NA	TRBJ2-3	CASSEWVLAGTDTQYF	TGTGCCAGCAGTGAATGGGTACTAGCGGGGACAGATACGCAGTATTTT
TRBV29-1	NA	few	TRBJ2-6	CSVEDRTGPGANVLTF	TGCAGCGTTGAAGACCGAACAGGACCCGGGGCCAACGTCCTGACTTTC
TRBV12-2	NA	few	TRBJ2-7	CASRLLREQYF	TGTGCAAGTCGCTTACTACGGGAGCAGTACTTC
TRBV18	NA	few	TRBJ1-1	CASSRADMNTEAFF	TGTGCCAGCTCACGGGCAGACATGAACACTGAAGCTTTCTTT
TRBV27	TRBD1	few	TRBJ2-5	CASSPSQGFQETQYF	TGTGCCAGCAGTCCCTCACAGGGGTTCCAAGAGACCCAGTACTTC
TRBV9	NA	NA	TRBJ2-7	CASSVEVGGSSYEQYF	TGTGCCAGCAGCGTAGAGGTCGGGGGTAGCTCCTACGAGCAGTACTTC
TRBV2	NA	NA	TRBJ2-5	CASSEKRSGPYF	TGTGCCAGCAGTGAAAAAAGGTCAGGTCCATACTTC
TRBV10-1	NA	NA	TRBJ1-6	CASSLGIDSPLHF	TGCGCCAGCAGTCTAGGTATTGATTCACCCCTCCACTTT
TRBV2	TRBD1	few	TRBJ1-6	CASRPPGQGNYNSPLHF	TGTGCCAGCAGGCCACCGGGACAGGGAAACTATAATTCACCCCTCCACTTT